The 23 T cell receptor beta chains given below trace back to one sample, sequenced in a study of quantifying T cell responses using KT2 cells (dated by TCRdb to about 2017). Background for the entire study: RNA was DNase-treated and reverse transcribed with TCR alpha and beta constant-region primers, mostly using SuperScript III.

Preparation of the library involved UMI-ligation and nested PCR. For sequencing, an Illumina MiSeq was employed. A single-stranded oligonucleotide bearing the Illumina SP2 sequence and a UMI was ligated to the 3' end of the cDNA with T4 RNA ligase 1. PCR1 used around 4 cycles (98 degrees C 15 s, 69 degrees C 30 s, 72 degrees C 40 s), and the beta primer was an equimolar mix of RC1.1 and RC1.2 that covered TRBC1 and TRBC2. TCRdb trimmed the raw reads at Q25, called clones with MiXCR and kept productive beta chains. Under each unique CDR3 protein, matching rows form one entry showing the most common genes and DNA. The sample table lists some 33,000 distinct CDR3 sequences, about a tenth of them with a count of one. Approximately 8.7% of the sample is in the top ten clones. Sequences were obtained from PBMCs spiked with cells of the T cell clone KT2. The receptors shown here come from a human donor.

This clonotype was picked up many times. V usage is TRBV12-3 or TRBV12-4 and J usage is TRBJ1-6, with D unclear. CDR3 length: 15 amino acids. Trimming took off 1 base at V and 7 bases at J, with 11 bases between the two ends. Written as DNA, the CDR3 is TGTGCCAGCAGTTTAGGGGCTGGGGAGAATTCACCCCTCCACTTT. Translated: CASSLGAGENSPLHF.

Sample share makes this clonotype medium-sized (0.01 to 0.1%). The chain combines TRBV6-1 with TRBJ2-7; the match to TRBD1 covers 7 bases. Per germline, CDR1 MNHNS and CDR2 SASEGT. V lost 8 bases to trimming and J lost 1 base; unmatched junction nucleotides: 2. This CDR3 has 12 amino acids. The DNA of the CDR3 is TGTGCCAGCGAGGGGGCTTCCTACGAGCAGTACTTC. It encodes CASEGASYEQYF.

The CDR3 DNA sequence: TGTGCCAGCAGGCCCGGGACAGGCTTTACCTACGAGCAGTACTTC. Amino acid sequence: CASRPGTGFTYEQYF. The chain employs TRBV3-1 and TRBJ2-7; the match to TRBD1 covers 8 bases. J lost 2 bases, V lost 6 bases, and 9 bases had no gene match. The CDR3 is 15 amino acids. Germline V gene lookup returns CDR1 LGHDT and CDR2 YNNKEL (reference sequence).

This clonotype appeared a few times. The chain couples TRBV11-2 to TRBJ1-1, with D unresolved. V lost 5 bases and J lost 7, with 8 bases in between. The CDR3 loop spans 11 amino acids. Germline V lookup: CDR1 SGHAT, CDR2 FQNNGV. The CDR3 loop reads CASSPAIEAFF. In DNA, the CDR3 is TGTGCCAGCAGCCCCGCGATTGAAGCTTTCTTT. The entire variable domain, with the rest obtained from reference TRBV11-2 and TRBJ1-1, is as follows: EAGVAQSPRYKIIEKRQSVAFWCNPISGHATLYWYQQILGQGPKLLIQFQNNGVVDDSQLPKDRFSAERLKGVDSTLKIQPAKLEDSAVYLCASSPAIEAFFGQGTRLTVV.

There are many counts of this clonotype. This chain links TRBV29-1 with TRBJ2-1; TRBD1 matches 8 bases. V gave up 1 base and J gave up 4 bases; unmatched junction bases: 6. This CDR3 region has 15 residues. CDR1 SQVTM and CDR2 ANQGSEA come from the germline V gene. The CDR3 reads CSVEGRRGHYNEQFF. DNA of the CDR3: TGCAGCGTTGAAGGGCGCAGGGGGCATTACAATGAGCAGTTCTTC.

This clonotype was counted between two and nine times. The chain couples TRBV29-1 to TRBJ2-3; D tentatively fits TRBD1 or TRBD2 (6 bases each). Per the germline V gene, CDR1 is SQVTM and CDR2 is ANQGSEA. V lost 8 bases and J 0 bases, leaving 18 bases between the germline ends. The CDR3 runs to 15 residues. CDR3 region: CSITAGHPSTDTQYF. CDR3 sequence (DNA): TGCAGCATCACGGCGGGACATCCTAGCACAGATACGCAGTATTTT.

This clonotype came up many times. The rearrangement links TRBV11-3 to TRBJ1-1, with TRBD1 matching 9 bases. V gave up 5 bases and J gave up 6 bases; unmatched junction bases: 4. The CDR3 has 13 amino acids. CDR1 is SGHNT, CDR2 YENEEA, per germline. CDR3 residues: CASSRTGVSEAFF. The CDR3 nucleotides are TGTGCCAGCAGCCGGACAGGGGTTTCTGAAGCTTTCTTT.

This clonotype was picked up many times. The chain couples TRBV5-4 to TRBJ2-3; 7 nucleotides match TRBD1. The CDR3 length is 14 residues. CDR1 is SGHNT and CDR2 is YYREEE in the germline V gene (reference sequence). J lost 3 bases, V lost 3 bases, and 4 bases had no gene match. The CDR3 here is CASSSDRSTDTQYF. CDR3 sequence (DNA): TGTGCCAGCAGCTCGGACAGGTCGACAGATACGCAGTATTTT.

This clonotype has just a few counts. This sequence joins TRBV12-3 or TRBV12-4 and TRBJ1-4; D is undetermined. Trimming shortened V by 6 bases and J by 1 base, and 9 bases separated the two germline ends. The CDR3 spans 14 residues. In DNA, the CDR3 is TGTGCCAGCAGCTCTCAGAGAACTAATGAAAAACTGTTTTTT. Protein sequence: CASSSQRTNEKLFF.

A word on this clonotype: This sequence may be a read error, since a much larger clone differs from it by one base. The chain combines TRBV20-1 with TRBJ2-1; D is unclear. With 3 bases removed from V and 0 bases from J, the gap between germline ends came to 12 bases. Germline V gene data show CDR1 as DFQATT and CDR2 as SNEGSKA (reference sequence). This CDR3 has 15 amino acids. CDR3 sequence reads: CSASKAASSYNEQFF. The CDR3 coding sequence is TGCAGTGCTAGTAAGGCGGCTTCCTCCTACAATGAGCAGTTCTTC.

The chain is built from TRBV4-2 and TRBJ2-3, with TRBD2 matching over 8 bases. The germline V gene has CDR1 LGHNA and CDR2 YNFKEQ. The J segment lost 5 bases and the V segment lost 1 base, leaving 8 bases of the junction unmatched. CDR3 size: 16 residues. The chain's CDR3 is CASSQVAAGGEDTQYF. The CDR3 DNA sequence: TGTGCCAGCAGCCAAGTGGCTGCGGGGGGCGAAGATACGCAGTATTTT.

The table lists this clonotype with a few counts. This rearrangement joins TRBV4-1 to TRBJ2-2; D is perhaps TRBD2 (6 bases). CDR1 MGHRA and CDR2 YSYEKL come from the germline V gene. V was clipped by 3 bases and J by 6 bases, with 11 bases between them. The CDR3 covers 14 residues. Here the CDR3 DNA reads TGCGCCAGCAGCCACTATGGAGGGCCCGGGGAGCTGTTTTTT. It is translated as CASSHYGGPGELFF.

V is TRBV4-1 and J is TRBJ1-3; perhaps TRBD1 as D (6 bases). The V end was cut by 6 bases, the J end by 0 bases, with 6 bases between. This CDR3 region has 13 residues. Germline CDR1 MGHRA, CDR2 YSYEKL. The CDR3, as DNA: TGCGCCAGCAGGGACAGCTCTGGAAACACCATATATTTT. Its protein product is CASRDSSGNTIYF.

J is TRBJ2-7 and V is TRBV28, with 12 bases that match TRBD2. The length of the CDR3 is 15 residues. CDR1 and CDR2 (germline): MDHEN, SYDVKM. Trimming cost V 1 base and J 6 bases; bases outside gene matches: 4. The CDR3: CASSLLTSGSVEQYF. CDR3 nucleotide sequence: TGTGCCAGCAGTTTATTGACTAGCGGGAGCGTCGAGCAGTACTTC.

This clonotype appeared many times. This sequence joins TRBV7-9 and TRBJ1-1; 8 bases fit TRBD1. Per germline, CDR1 SEHNR and CDR2 FQNEAQ (reference sequence). CDR3 length: 13 amino acids. Trimming removed 2 bases from V and 11 bases from J; junction bases left unmatched: 7. Here the CDR3 reads CASSLSTGGEAFF. CDR3 coding DNA: TGTGCCAGCAGCTTAAGCACAGGGGGAGAGGCTTTCTTT.

Ten or more counts support this clonotype. The CDR3 protein is CSVRTSGGFNEQFF. In DNA form, the CDR3 reads TGCAGCGTCAGGACTAGCGGGGGGTTCAATGAGCAGTTCTTC. V gene TRBV29-1 combines with J gene TRBJ2-1, with 14 nucleotides matching TRBD2. The CDR3 has 14 residues. V lost 6 bases and J lost 6; bases outside the gene matches: 4. Germline-derived CDR1 and CDR2 are SQVTM and ANQGSEA.

This clonotype was counted a few times. The chain recombines TRBV5-1 with TRBJ2-4; unclear D gene. The CDR3 has 13 residues. V was shortened by 0 bases and J by 5 bases, with 6 bases between the two germline ends. Germline assignment: CDR1 SGHRS and CDR2 YFSETQ. Here the CDR3 reads CASSLGPQNIQYF. In DNA, the CDR3 is TGCGCCAGCAGCTTGGGACCCCAAAACATTCAGTACTTC.

This sequence joins TRBV30 and TRBJ1-2; D perhaps matches TRBD1 (5 bases). The CDR3 is made up of 14 amino acids. V was pared by 0 bases and J by 3 bases, with 11 bases between. In germline, CDR1 is GTSNPN, CDR2 SVGIG (reference sequence). The chain's CDR3 is CAWSVLGRDYGYTF. In DNA, the CDR3 is TGTGCCTGGAGTGTACTCGGCAGGGACTATGGCTACACCTTC.

The J gene is TRBJ2-5, the V gene TRBV29-1; 7 bases are shared with TRBD2. The length of the CDR3 is 15 residues. Germline loops: CDR1 SQVTM, CDR2 ANQGSEA. V lost 2 bases and J lost 5; bases outside the gene matches: 11. The CDR3 sequence: CSVEPRREWGETQYF. For the CDR3, the DNA is TGCAGCGTTGAACCCCGGCGGGAGTGGGGTGAGACCCAGTACTTC.

This clonotype was recorded many times. The V call is TRBV6-5, the J call TRBJ2-7; 9 bases line up with TRBD2. The CDR3 contains 16 residues. V shed 5 bases and J 5 bases; nucleotides not matched to a gene: 13. CDR1 and CDR2 from the germline V gene are MNHEY and SVGAGI. The CDR3 loop reads CASSRTGTSTFDEQYF. CDR3 sequence (DNA): TGTGCCAGCAGTCGAACTGGGACTAGCACTTTTGACGAGCAGTACTTC.

The chain recombines TRBV11-2 with TRBJ2-1, with TRBD2 matching 10 bases. Germline V CDR1 and CDR2: SGHAT, FQNNGV. V gave up 4 bases and J gave up 5 bases; unmatched junction bases: 2. The CDR3 sequence is 14 residues long. CDR3 DNA sequence: TGTGCCAGCAGCTGGACTAGCGGAGACAATGAGCAGTTCTTC. Residues: CASSWTSGDNEQFF.

The rearrangement joins TRBV2 to TRBJ2-1; TRBD1 matches 8 bases. V lost 6 bases, J lost 6 bases, and 7 bases stayed unmatched. CDR1 is SNHLY and CDR2 is FYNNEI in the germline V gene. The CDR3 spans 14 residues. The CDR3 nucleotides are TGTGCCAGCAGGGACAGGGCTATTAGCAATGAGCAGTTCTTC. It translates to CASRDRAISNEQFF.

The table lists this clonotype with a few counts. J is TRBJ1-3 and V is TRBV6-6; 11 bases match TRBD1. After removal of 6 bases from V and 0 bases from J, the junction contained 4 bases not matched to a gene. CDR1 MNHNY and CDR2 SVGAGI come from the germline V gene (reference sequence). The CDR3 loop spans 16 amino acids. The CDR3, as DNA: TGTGCCAGCAGACCCGGGACAGGGGGCTCTGGAAACACCATATATTTT. It is translated as CASRPGTGGSGNTIYF.